The 27 T cell receptor beta chains listed next were all sequenced from one sample in a study of shared clonotypes between healthy human individuals. Sequencing used immunoSEQ multiplex PCR; TCRdb keeps in-frame clones, though not all of them. The repertoire has around 2.3 million clones, roughly 95% of them found once; the top ten carry 0.1% to 0.15%. Input material: naive CD4+ T cells sorted from blood. Described subset: CD45RA+ positively selected. All receptors derive from a man between 18 and 35 years old in good health.

On this clone: This sample includes further DNA sequences coding for the same CDR3. The chain joins TRBV6-6 to TRBJ1-5; D not resolved. The CDR3 covers 12 residues. The germline gives CDR1 MNHNY, CDR2 SVGAGI (reference sequence). CDR3 nucleotide sequence: TGTGCGTCGGGTGAAGGCAATCAGCCCCAGCATTTT. Translated: CASGEGNQPQHF.

The V gene is TRBV28, the J gene TRBJ1-1, with D tentatively TRBD1 (6 bases). V lost 3 bases, J lost 0 bases, and 8 bases lay in between. This CDR3 region has 14 residues. The germline V gene has CDR1 MDHEN and CDR2 SYDVKM. In DNA, the CDR3 is TGTGCCAGCAGTTTGTACAGGGTGAACACTGAAGCTTTCTTT. Translation gives CASSLYRVNTEAFF.

V and J are TRBV4-1 and TRBJ2-3; D might be TRBD2 (6 bases). The germline V gene encodes CDR1 MGHRA and CDR2 YSYEKL. This CDR3 comprises 15 residues. V shed 4 bases and J shed 2 bases, with 13 bases lying between them. CDR3 sequence (DNA): TGCGCCAGCAGCCGACTAGGACTTAACACAGATACGCAGTATTTT. Translation gives CASSRLGLNTDTQYF.

The chain employs TRBV4-2 and TRBJ2-2, with TRBD2 matching 7 bases. The junction had 8 bases not matched to a gene; V was cut back by 6 bases and J by 7 bases. CDR3 length: 14 amino acids. The germline CDR1 and CDR2 sequences are LGHNA and YNFKEQ. This CDR3 is CASRTGTTGGELFF. The CDR3 region has the DNA TGTGCCAGCAGGACGGGGACTACGGGCGGGGAGCTGTTTTTT.

The chain couples TRBV4-1 to TRBJ2-5, with D perhaps given as TRBD1 or TRBD2 (6 bases each). The CDR3 is 16 residues long. CDR1 is MGHRA and CDR2 is YSYEKL in the germline V gene. Trimming pared 1 base from V and 4 bases from J, leaving 16 bases between. CDR3 amino acids: CASSQARGGIGETQYF. CDR3 bases: TGCGCCAGCAGCCAAGCCCGAGGGGGGATCGGAGAGACCCAGTACTTC.

This clone was observed once. Different DNA sequences within this sample yield the same CDR3. The V call is TRBV7-9, the J call TRBJ2-1; D is unclear. Germline CDR1 reads SEHNR; CDR2 reads FQNEAQ (reference sequence). This CDR3 comprises 12 residues. Between the trimmed V and J ends, which lost 1 base and 7 bases, there was a span of 5 bases. Written as DNA, the CDR3 is TGTGCCAGCAGCTTAGTCCGGAATGAGCAGTTCTTC. Its translation: CASSLVRNEQFF. The entire variable domain, with the rest obtained from reference TRBV7-9 and TRBJ2-1, is as follows: DTGVSQNPRHKITKRGQNVTFRCDPISEHNRLYWYRQTLGQGPEFLTYFQNEAQLEKSRLLSDRFSAERPKGSFSTLEIQRTEQGDSAMYLCASSLVRNEQFFGPGTRLTVL.

Comments on this clone: Other DNA variants within this sample encode the same CDR3. The chain recombines TRBV5-6 with TRBJ2-5; D unresolved. Germline loops: CDR1 SGHDT, CDR2 YYEEEE. V was pared by 3 bases and J by 4 bases, with 7 bases between. The CDR3 length is 12 residues. The CDR3 DNA reads TGTGCCAGCAGCTCTGCCCGAGAGACCCAGTACTTC. Amino acids: CASSSARETQYF. The full variable domain, its missing parts supplied by reference TRBV5-6 and TRBJ2-5, is DAGVTQSPTHLIKTRGQQVTLRCSPKSGHDTVSWYQQALGQGPQFIFQYYEEEERQRGNFPDRFSGHQFPNYSSELNVNALLLGDSALYLCASSSARETQYFGPGTRLLVL.

The CDR3 DNA reads TGCGCCAGCAGCCTTCGACAGGGGGAGGCTGAAAAACTGTTTTTT. Its translation is CASSLRQGEAEKLFF. The chain combines TRBV5-1 with TRBJ1-4; TRBD1 matches at 9 bases. Trimming took 4 bases from V and 7 from J; bases not matched to a gene: 8. This CDR3 has 15 residues. CDR1 is SGHRS and CDR2 is YFSETQ in the germline V gene.

As to this clone: At the DNA level, this CDR3 is encoded by other sequences in the same sample as well. The rearrangement uses TRBV9 and TRBJ2-7; 10 bases map to TRBD1. The germline V gene encodes CDR1 SGDLS and CDR2 YYNGEE. J was trimmed by 2 bases and V by 0 bases; bases with no gene match: 2. The CDR3 covers 15 residues. For the CDR3, the DNA is TGTGCCAGCAGCGTAGGGACAGGGGGTACCTACGAGCAGTACTTC. This sequence encodes CASSVGTGGTYEQYF.

This clone was counted a single time. J is TRBJ2-2 and V is TRBV15; no clear D. Germline CDR1 and CDR2: LNHNV and YYDKDF (reference sequence). The V and J ends lost 0 bases and 7 bases respectively, with 6 bases between them. The CDR3 has 13 residues. CDR3 coding DNA: TGTGCCACCAGCAGAGACTGGGACGGGGAGCTGTTTTTT. Protein: CATSRDWDGELFF.

The table lists this clone with a few counts. The chain links TRBV6-5 to TRBJ2-7, with D hard to call. In germline, CDR1 is MNHEY, CDR2 SVGAGI. V was clipped by 5 bases and J by 7 bases, with 12 bases between them. CDR3 length: 12 residues. The CDR3 DNA reads as TGTGCCAGCAGTGCCCAGAGTGGGGAGCAGTACTTC. Translated: CASSAQSGEQYF.

V and J are TRBV7-2 and TRBJ2-3; 8 positions match TRBD1. The CDR3 length is 17 residues. The V gene end was trimmed by 1 base and the J gene end by 1 base; junction bases not matched to a gene: 7. Germline V gene data show CDR1 as SGHTA and CDR2 as FQGNSA. CDR3 sequence (DNA): TGTGCCAGCAGCTTAGTCCCAGGGGGCGCTGGCACAGATACGCAGTATTTT. Its translation is CASSLVPGGAGTDTQYF.

The chain has TRBV6-1 and TRBJ2-3; D not resolved. Per germline, CDR1 MNHNS and CDR2 SASEGT. The CDR3 covers 14 residues. Trimming shortened V by 5 bases and J by 2 bases, and 11 bases separated the two germline ends. In DNA form, the CDR3 reads TGTGCCAGCAGTATCCTAGGTCCCACAGATACGCAGTATTTT. Translating it yields CASSILGPTDTQYF.

J is TRBJ1-5 and V is TRBV4-1; D is unresolved. CDR3 length equals 16 residues. Per the germline V gene, CDR1 is MGHRA and CDR2 is YSYEKL. Trimming took off 0 bases at V and 4 bases at J, with 13 bases between the two ends. The CDR3, as DNA: TGCGCCAGCAGCCAAGAAGAGGTGGGTACGAATCAGCCCCAGCATTTT. Residues: CASSQEEVGTNQPQHF.

The rearrangement links TRBV5-6 to TRBJ2-3, with D unclear. V lost 0 bases and J lost 4, with 9 bases in between. In germline, CDR1 is SGHDT, CDR2 YYEEEE. This CDR3 is built from 14 residues. The CDR3 DNA follows: TGTGCCAGCAGCTTGGGGGTAGGGTCAGATACGCAGTATTTT. This gives the protein CASSLGVGSDTQYF.

The chain carries TRBV29-1 and TRBJ1-2; no reliable D call. The CDR3 contains 12 residues. The V and J ends lost 3 bases and 0 bases respectively, with 5 bases between them. Germline V CDR1 and CDR2: SQVTM, ANQGSEA. The CDR3 spells CSVDETNYGYTF. The CDR3, as DNA: TGCAGCGTTGATGAGACTAACTATGGCTACACCTTC.

As regards this clone: Other nucleotide sequences from this sample produce the same CDR3. The CDR3 DNA follows: TGTGCCAGCAGCTTAGCGGGGACTGGAAACACCATATATTTT. Translated, it gives CASSLAGTGNTIYF. V usage is TRBV7-2 and J usage is TRBJ1-3; D ambiguous. CDR3 size: 14 residues. CDR1 is SGHTA and CDR2 is FQGNSA in the germline V gene. V lost 0 bases to trimming and J lost 2 bases, with 5 bases between them.

Concerning this clone: Other DNA sequences from this sample encode an identical CDR3 as well. In nucleotides, the CDR3 is TGTGCCAGCAGGGACAGGGGGCTGAATCAGCCCCAGCATTTT. Protein product: CASRDRGLNQPQHF. This chain links TRBV2 with TRBJ1-5, with 11 bases matching TRBD1. The germline CDR1 and CDR2 sequences are SNHLY and FYNNEI. The trim removed 6 bases at V and 4 bases at J, leaving 2 bases unmatched. The CDR3 has 14 amino acids.

This clone has a single count. The chain couples TRBV4-1 to TRBJ1-1, with D tentatively TRBD1 (5 bases). This CDR3 region has 12 residues. Trimming took off 1 base at V and 8 bases at J, with 8 bases between the two ends. Germline CDR1 is MGHRA and CDR2 is YSYEKL. The CDR3 spells CASSQVQGEAFF. CDR3 nucleotide sequence: TGCGCCAGCAGCCAAGTGCAGGGAGAAGCTTTCTTT.

The chain's CDR3 is CASSPGDSPAGFYNEQFF. The CDR3 DNA sequence: TGCGCCAGCAGCCCAGGGGACAGCCCAGCGGGGTTCTACAATGAGCAGTTCTTC. The V and J genes are TRBV5-1 and TRBJ2-1; D could derive from TRBD1 or TRBD2 (7 bases each). This CDR3 is 18 amino acids long. Germline V lookup: CDR1 SGHRS, CDR2 YFSETQ. Trimming left V 4 bases short and J 3 bases short, with 23 bases between.

The V and J genes are TRBV2 and TRBJ2-1; TRBD2 is a possible D gene (5 bases). The CDR3 loop spans 14 amino acids. The germline V and J ends were trimmed by 6 bases and 4 bases, with 13 bases remaining between them. Germline values: CDR1 SNHLY, CDR2 FYNNEI. The CDR3 nucleotides are TGTGCCAGCAGATCCGGAGAGCGGTACAATGAGCAGTTCTTC. Translated: CASRSGERYNEQFF. The entire variable domain, with the rest obtained from reference TRBV2 and TRBJ2-1, is as follows: EPEVTQTPSHQVTQMGQEVILRCVPISNHLYFYWYRQILGQKVEFLVSFYNNEISEKSEIFDDQFSVERPDGSNFTLKIRSTKLEDSAMYFCASRSGERYNEQFFGPGTRLTVL.

This chain links TRBV19 with TRBJ2-7; D uncertain. The CDR3 is made up of 13 amino acids. Germline V gene lookup returns CDR1 LNHDA and CDR2 SQIVND (reference sequence). Trimming shortened V by 6 bases and J by 1 base, and 10 bases separated the two germline ends. CDR3 bases: TGTGCCAGTAGCGTCAGAAAATCCTACGAGCAGTACTTC. Translating it yields CASSVRKSYEQYF. Full variable domain (missing parts from reference TRBV19 and TRBJ2-7): DGGITQSPKYLFRKEGQNVTLSCEQNLNHDAMYWYRQDPGQGLRLIYYSQIVNDFQKGDIAEGYSVSREKKESFPLTVTSAQKNPTAFYLCASSVRKSYEQYFGPGTRLTVT.

This clone was picked up one time. This CDR3 is also generated by other DNA sequences in the sample. CDR3 DNA sequence: TGTGCCAGCTCACCTCTAGCGGGGAGCCCAGAGACCCAGTACTTC. This gives the protein CASSPLAGSPETQYF. The chain employs TRBV18 and TRBJ2-5; TRBD2 matches 9 bases. The CDR3 extends over 15 amino acids. The germline V gene encodes CDR1 KGHSH and CDR2 LQKENI. V trimming: 3 bases; J trimming: 4 bases; junction bases outside the gene matches: 6. Full variable domain (rest looked up from reference TRBV18 and TRBJ2-5): NAGVMQNPRHLVRRRGQEARLRCSPMKGHSHVYWYRQLPEEGLKFMVYLQKENIIDESGMPKERFSAEFPKEGPSILRIQQVVRGDSAAYFCASSPLAGSPETQYFGPGTRLLVL.

The sample holds a few counts of this clone. V usage is TRBV28 and J usage is TRBJ1-6; no reliable D call. V was clipped by 11 bases and J by 14 bases, with 25 bases between them. The CDR3 sequence is 14 residues long. Germline V CDR1 and CDR2: MDHEN, SYDVKM. The CDR3 protein is CAVTAAVNLVTLHF. The CDR3 DNA reads TGTGCCGTAACCGCGGCCGTTAATCTGGTCACCCTCCACTTT.

This chain connects TRBV5-4 to TRBJ2-5; either TRBD1 or TRBD2 may fit D (6 bases each). The CDR3 contains 14 residues. CDR1 and CDR2 from the germline V gene are SGHNT and YYREEE (reference sequence). Trimming shortened V by 2 bases and J by 4 bases, and 12 bases separated the two germline ends. CDR3 sequence reads: CASSLSGGLETQYF. The DNA for the CDR3 is TGTGCCAGCAGCTTAAGTGGGGGGCTAGAGACCCAGTACTTC.

V usage is TRBV5-4 and J usage is TRBJ2-7; D gene uncertain. V was trimmed by 3 bases and J by 6 bases, leaving 16 bases between them. In germline, CDR1 is SGHNT, CDR2 YYREEE (reference sequence). The CDR3 has 14 residues. In nucleotides, the CDR3 is TGTGCCAGCAGCTATCCTGGCCGTTGGCCCGAGCAGTACTTC. Its translation is CASSYPGRWPEQYF.

V gene TRBV7-8 combines with J gene TRBJ2-2; 12 bases match TRBD2. The germline CDR1 and CDR2 sequences are SGHVS and FQNEAQ. J was trimmed by 8 bases and V by 4 bases; bases with no gene match: 8. The CDR3 length is 16 residues. The CDR3 region is CASSSRASGGAGELFF. The CDR3 bases are TGTGCCAGCAGCTCGCGGGCTAGCGGGGGGGCTGGGGAGCTGTTTTTT. The full variable domain, in which reference TRBV7-8 and TRBJ2-2 provide the parts outside the CDR3, is GAGVSQSPRYKVAKRGQDVALRCDPISGHVSLFWYQQALGQGPEFLTYFQNEAQLDKSGLPSDRFFAERPEGSVSTLKIQRTQQEDSAVYLCASSSRASGGAGELFFGEGSRLTVL.